This T cell receptor beta chain was found in a study of blood T cell repertoires in COVID-19. Whole-study context: COVID-19 samples collected from the United States, Italy and Spain covered acute and convalescent phases. T cells, B-cell-depleted T cells, or PBMCs provided the cDNA or gDNA that served as material.

Germline trimming cut 1 base from V and 1 base from J; bases unmatched to any gene: 3. The germline V gene encodes CDR1 MGHRA and CDR2 YSYEKL. The CDR3 has 16 amino acids. Authors' methods: For nucleated cells, counts were estimated from reference gene primer amplification. The protocol was immunoSEQ multiplex PCR, while the TCRdb copy is restricted to in-frame clones and leaves out a portion. The D gene and trimming were derived from the DNA, and the V and J assignments and clone size from that table. Altogether fewer than 95,000 clones are present, just over 85% being singletons, with the ten largest covering around 26%.

This TCR was sampled from a man in his fifties or sixties with active or convalescent COVID-19. Sequenced input: peripheral blood. The chain links TRBV4-1 to TRBJ2-2; TRBD1 matches at 7 bases. The CDR3 sequence is CASSQGQGKNTGELFF. The CDR3, as DNA: TGCGCCAGCAGCCAAGGACAGGGAAAGAACACCGGGGAGCTGTTTTTT.